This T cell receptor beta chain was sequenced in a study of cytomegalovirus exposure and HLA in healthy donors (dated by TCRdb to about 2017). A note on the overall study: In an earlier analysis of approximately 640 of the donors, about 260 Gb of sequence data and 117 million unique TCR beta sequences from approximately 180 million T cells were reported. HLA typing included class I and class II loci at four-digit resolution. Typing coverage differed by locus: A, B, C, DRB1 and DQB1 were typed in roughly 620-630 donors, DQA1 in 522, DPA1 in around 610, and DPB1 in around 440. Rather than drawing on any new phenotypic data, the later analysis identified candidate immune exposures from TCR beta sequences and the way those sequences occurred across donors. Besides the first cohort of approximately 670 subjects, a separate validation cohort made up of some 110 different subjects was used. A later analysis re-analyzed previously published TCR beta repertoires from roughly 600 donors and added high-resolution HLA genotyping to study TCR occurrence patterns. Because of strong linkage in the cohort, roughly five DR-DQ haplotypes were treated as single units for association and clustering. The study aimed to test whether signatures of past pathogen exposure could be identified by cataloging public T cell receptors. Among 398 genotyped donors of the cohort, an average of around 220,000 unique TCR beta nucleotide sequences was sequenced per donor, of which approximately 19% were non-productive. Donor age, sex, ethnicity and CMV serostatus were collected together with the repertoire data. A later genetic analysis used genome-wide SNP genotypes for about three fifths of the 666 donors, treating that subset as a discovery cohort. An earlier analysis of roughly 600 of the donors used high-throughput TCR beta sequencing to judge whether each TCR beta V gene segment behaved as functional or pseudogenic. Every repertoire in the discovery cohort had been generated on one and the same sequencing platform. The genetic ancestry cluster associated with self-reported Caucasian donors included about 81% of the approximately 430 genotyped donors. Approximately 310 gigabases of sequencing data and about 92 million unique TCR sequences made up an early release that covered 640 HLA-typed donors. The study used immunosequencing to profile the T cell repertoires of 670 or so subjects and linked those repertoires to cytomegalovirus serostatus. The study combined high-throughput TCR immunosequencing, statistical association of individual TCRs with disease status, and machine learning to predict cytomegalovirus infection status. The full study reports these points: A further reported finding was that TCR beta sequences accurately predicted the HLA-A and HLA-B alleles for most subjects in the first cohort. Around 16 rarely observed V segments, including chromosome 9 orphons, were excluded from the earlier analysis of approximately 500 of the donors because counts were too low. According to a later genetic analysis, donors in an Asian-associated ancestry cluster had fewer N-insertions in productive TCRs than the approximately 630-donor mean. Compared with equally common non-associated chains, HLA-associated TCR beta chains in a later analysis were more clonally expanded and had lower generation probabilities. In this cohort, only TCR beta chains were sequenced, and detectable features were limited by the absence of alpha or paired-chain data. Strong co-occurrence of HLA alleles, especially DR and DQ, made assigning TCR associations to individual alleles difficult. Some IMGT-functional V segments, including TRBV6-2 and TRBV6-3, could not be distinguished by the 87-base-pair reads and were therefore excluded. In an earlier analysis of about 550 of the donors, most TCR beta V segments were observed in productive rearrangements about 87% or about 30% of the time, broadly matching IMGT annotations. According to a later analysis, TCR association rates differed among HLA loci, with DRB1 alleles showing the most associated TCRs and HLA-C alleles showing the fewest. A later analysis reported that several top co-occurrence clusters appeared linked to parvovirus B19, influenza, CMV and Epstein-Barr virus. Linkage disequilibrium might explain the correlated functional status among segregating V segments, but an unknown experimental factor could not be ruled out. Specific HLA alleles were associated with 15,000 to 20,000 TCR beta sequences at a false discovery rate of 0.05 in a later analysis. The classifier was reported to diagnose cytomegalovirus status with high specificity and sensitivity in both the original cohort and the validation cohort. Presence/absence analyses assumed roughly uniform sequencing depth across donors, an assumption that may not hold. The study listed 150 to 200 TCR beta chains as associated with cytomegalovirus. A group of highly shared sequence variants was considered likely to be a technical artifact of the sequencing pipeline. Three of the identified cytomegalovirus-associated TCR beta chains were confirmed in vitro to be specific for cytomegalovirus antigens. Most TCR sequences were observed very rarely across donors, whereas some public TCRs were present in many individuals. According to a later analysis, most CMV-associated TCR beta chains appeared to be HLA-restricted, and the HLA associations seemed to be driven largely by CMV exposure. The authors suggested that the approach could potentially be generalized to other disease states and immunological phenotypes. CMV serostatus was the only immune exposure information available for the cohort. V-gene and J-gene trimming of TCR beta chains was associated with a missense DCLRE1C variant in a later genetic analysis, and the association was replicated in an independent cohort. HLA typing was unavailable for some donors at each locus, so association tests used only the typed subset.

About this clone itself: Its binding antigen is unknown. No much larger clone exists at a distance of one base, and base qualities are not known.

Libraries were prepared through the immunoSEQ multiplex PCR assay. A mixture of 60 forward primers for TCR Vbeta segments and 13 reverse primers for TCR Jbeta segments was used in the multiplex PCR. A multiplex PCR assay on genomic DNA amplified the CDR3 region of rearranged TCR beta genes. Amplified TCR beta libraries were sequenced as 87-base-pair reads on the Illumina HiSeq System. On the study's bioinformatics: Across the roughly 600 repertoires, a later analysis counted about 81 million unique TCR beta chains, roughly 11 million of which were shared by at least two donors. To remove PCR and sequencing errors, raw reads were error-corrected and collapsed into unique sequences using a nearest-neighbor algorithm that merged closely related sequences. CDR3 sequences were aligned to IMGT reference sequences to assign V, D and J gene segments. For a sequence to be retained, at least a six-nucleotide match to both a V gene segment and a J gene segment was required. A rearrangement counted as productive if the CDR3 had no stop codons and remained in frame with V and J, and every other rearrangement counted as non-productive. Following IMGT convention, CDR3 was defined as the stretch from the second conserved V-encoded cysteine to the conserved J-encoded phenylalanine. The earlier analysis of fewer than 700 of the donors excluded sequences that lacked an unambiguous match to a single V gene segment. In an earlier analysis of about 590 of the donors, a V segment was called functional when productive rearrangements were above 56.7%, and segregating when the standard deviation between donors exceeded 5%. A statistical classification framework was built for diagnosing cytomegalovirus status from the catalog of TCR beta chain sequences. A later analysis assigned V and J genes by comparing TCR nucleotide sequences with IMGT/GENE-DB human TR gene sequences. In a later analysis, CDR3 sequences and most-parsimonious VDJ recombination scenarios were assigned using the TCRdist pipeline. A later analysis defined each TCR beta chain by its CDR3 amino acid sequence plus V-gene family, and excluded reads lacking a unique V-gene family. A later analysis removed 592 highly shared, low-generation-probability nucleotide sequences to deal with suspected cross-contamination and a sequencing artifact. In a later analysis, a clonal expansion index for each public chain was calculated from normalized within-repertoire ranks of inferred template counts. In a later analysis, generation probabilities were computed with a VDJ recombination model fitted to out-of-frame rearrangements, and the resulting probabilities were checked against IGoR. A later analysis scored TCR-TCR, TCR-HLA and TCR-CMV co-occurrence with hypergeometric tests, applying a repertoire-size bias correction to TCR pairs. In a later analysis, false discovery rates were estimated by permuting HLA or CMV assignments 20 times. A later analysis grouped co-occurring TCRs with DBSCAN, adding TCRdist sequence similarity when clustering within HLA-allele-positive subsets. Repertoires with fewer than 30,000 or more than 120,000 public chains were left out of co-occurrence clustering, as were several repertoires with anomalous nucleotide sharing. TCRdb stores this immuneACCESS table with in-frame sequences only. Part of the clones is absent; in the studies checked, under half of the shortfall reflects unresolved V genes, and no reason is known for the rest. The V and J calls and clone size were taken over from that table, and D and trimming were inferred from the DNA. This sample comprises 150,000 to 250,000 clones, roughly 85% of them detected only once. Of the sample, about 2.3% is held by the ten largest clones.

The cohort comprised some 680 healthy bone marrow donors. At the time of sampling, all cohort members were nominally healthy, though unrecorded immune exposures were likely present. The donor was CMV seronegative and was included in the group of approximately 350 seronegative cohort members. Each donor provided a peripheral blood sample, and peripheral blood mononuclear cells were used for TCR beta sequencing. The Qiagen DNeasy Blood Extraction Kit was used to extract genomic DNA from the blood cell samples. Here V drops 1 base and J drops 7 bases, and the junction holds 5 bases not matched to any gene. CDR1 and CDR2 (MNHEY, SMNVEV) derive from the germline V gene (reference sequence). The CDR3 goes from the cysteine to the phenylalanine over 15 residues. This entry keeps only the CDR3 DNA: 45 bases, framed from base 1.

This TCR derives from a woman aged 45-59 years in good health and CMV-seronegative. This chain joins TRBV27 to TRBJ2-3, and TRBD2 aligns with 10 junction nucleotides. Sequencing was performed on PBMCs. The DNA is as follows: TGTGCCAGCAGTTTATACCCTAGCGGGAGTTATACGCAGTATTTT. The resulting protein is CASSLYPSGSYTQYF.